The sequence of this TCR beta chain was determined in a study of cytomegalovirus exposure and HLA in healthy donors. Trimming left V 4 bases short and J 7 bases short, with 17 bases between. CDR1 and CDR2 from the germline V gene are SGHTA and FQGNSA. This CDR3 spans 14 amino acids. Primers for the PCR totalled 60 Vbeta and 13 Jbeta. Repertoires were generated with immunoSEQ multiplex PCR, while TCRdb's copy carries only in-frame clones and drops some. The sample holds 95,000 or so clones, about four fifths seen once. This TCR came from a woman in her 70s in good health and CMV-seropositive. Input material: PBMCs. The V gene is TRBV7-2, the J gene TRBJ2-7; possible D gene TRBD2, 6 bases. CDR3 nucleotides: TGTGCCAGCAGCTCCCGGAGGGTCGTTGGGGAGCAGTACTTC. This codes for CASSSRRVVGEQYF. Using reference TRBV7-2 and TRBJ2-7 for the parts outside the CDR3, the full variable domain is GAGVSQSPSNKVTEKGKDVELRCDPISGHTALYWYRQSLGQGLEFLIYFQGNSAPDKSGLPSDRFSAERTGGSVSTLTIQRTQQEDSAVYLCASSSRRVVGEQYFGPGTRLTVT.